This T cell receptor beta chain was observed in a study of cytomegalovirus exposure and HLA in healthy donors. Primers: 60 Vbeta forward and 13 Jbeta reverse. Generated by immunoSEQ multiplex PCR, the TCRdb table keeps only in-frame clones and is missing some. The table records 150,000 or so clones, 60% to 80% of them present only once. General study results and limits: Follow-up analysis later connected one missense variant in DCLRE1C with trimming of TCR beta V- and J-genes.

In germline, CDR1 is LNHDA, CDR2 SQIVND (reference sequence). The V end was cut by 3 bases, the J end by 7 bases, with 9 bases between. This CDR3 spans 12 amino acids. On this clone: Its target is not known.

This rearrangement joins TRBV19 to TRBJ1-1; no reliable D call. The clonotype was recovered from a man in his thirties or forties in good health and CMV-seropositive. What was sequenced was PBMCs. The CDR3 protein is CASSIGRNEAFF. For the CDR3, the DNA is TGTGCCAGTAGTATTGGGCGCAATGAAGCTTTCTTT.